Below are 22 T cell receptor beta chains sequenced from a single sample in a study of blood T cell repertoires in COVID-19. Produced via immunoSEQ multiplex PCR; TCRdb's table is partial and in-frame only. The table shows over 130,000 clones, with about 87% occurring only once. Sequencing was carried out using peripheral blood. These TCRs come from a human donor in a cohort sampled during active COVID-19.

The genes are TRBV10-1 and TRBJ2-5, with no clear D. The CDR3 is 12 amino acids. CDR1 is WNHNN and CDR2 is SYGVQD in the germline V gene (reference sequence). V lost 3 bases and J lost 5, with 7 bases in between. CDR3 DNA: TGCGCCAGCAGTGATACAGTGGAGACCCAGTACTTC. As protein: CASSDTVETQYF.

The J gene is TRBJ2-7, the V gene TRBV6-4; 9 bases are a match to TRBD1. Per the germline V gene, CDR1 is MRHNA and CDR2 is SNTAGT. Losses at the gene ends were 6 bases for V and 2 bases for J; bases not matched to a gene: 2. This CDR3 region has 13 residues. Here the CDR3 DNA reads TGTGCCAGCAGCCGGACAGGGGCCTACGAGCAGTACTTC. Amino acid sequence: CASSRTGAYEQYF.

This clone was observed a handful of times. The gene calls are TRBV9 and TRBJ2-7; D is perhaps TRBD1 (6 bases). From germline, CDR1 is SGDLS and CDR2 YYNGEE. Deletions cut 0 bases from V and 2 bases from J, with 12 bases between. This CDR3 has 15 residues. CDR3 sequence (DNA): TGTGCCAGCAGCGTAGGCCAGGGGACCACCTACGAGCAGTACTTC. This codes for CASSVGQGTTYEQYF.

The genes are TRBV27 and TRBJ1-1; D is possibly TRBD1 (5 bases). The length of the CDR3 is 14 residues. CDR1 is MNHEY, CDR2 SMNVEV, per germline (reference sequence). Trimming removed 4 bases at V and 1 base at J, with 10 bases between. The CDR3 nucleotides read TGTGCCAGCAGTTCGACAGTAACGAACACTGAAGCTTTCTTT. Amino acids: CASSSTVTNTEAFF.

The rearrangement links TRBV5-1 to TRBJ1-1; D unclear. CDR3 length: 15 residues. Germline V gene lookup returns CDR1 SGHRS and CDR2 YFSETQ. Trimming took 0 bases from V and 0 from J, leaving 9 bases between them. The CDR3 loop is CASSLGQAMNTEAFF. The CDR3 DNA reads as TGCGCCAGCAGCTTGGGTCAGGCAATGAACACTGAAGCTTTCTTT. Full variable domain (outside the CDR3, taken from reference TRBV5-1 and TRBJ1-1): KAGVTQTPRYLIKTRGQQVTLSCSPISGHRSVSWYQQTPGQGLQFLFEYFSETQRNKGNFPGRFSGRQFSNSRSEMNVSTLELGDSALYLCASSLGQAMNTEAFFGQGTRLTVV.

This chain joins TRBV2 and TRBJ1-4; D is uncertain. The germline V gene has CDR1 SNHLY and CDR2 FYNNEI. There are 14 residues in the CDR3. V lost 6 bases and J lost 2, with 10 bases in between. This chain's CDR3 is CASRKRGTNEKLFF. Here the CDR3 DNA reads TGTGCCAGCAGGAAGCGAGGGACTAATGAAAAACTGTTTTTT.

The V gene is TRBV4-1, the J gene TRBJ2-7; possibly TRBD2 for D (7 bases). The CDR3 extends over 16 amino acids. V dropped 3 bases and J dropped 0 bases, with 15 bases sitting between them. Germline values: CDR1 MGHRA, CDR2 YSYEKL. The CDR3 DNA is TGCGCCAGCAGCCAGTGGGGAGGGGGGGCCTCCTACGAGCAGTACTTC. It yields the protein CASSQWGGGASYEQYF.

The chain combines TRBV2 with TRBJ1-1; 10 bases align to TRBD1. After removal of 4 bases from V and 2 bases from J, the junction contained 4 bases not matched to a gene. This CDR3 spans 15 amino acids. CDR1 and CDR2 (germline): SNHLY, FYNNEI. CDR3 coding DNA: TGTGCCAGCAGTGTCCGGGACAGGGGTAACACTGAAGCTTTCTTT. The encoded protein is CASSVRDRGNTEAFF.

DNA of the CDR3: TGTGCCAGCAGCCCAGAGGGAGGCAGGAGGGGCTATGGCTACACCTTC. This gives the protein CASSPEGGRRGYGYTF. The gene calls are TRBV9 and TRBJ1-2, with D perhaps matching TRBD1 (5 bases). The CDR3 contains 16 residues. Trimming removed 4 bases at V and 4 bases at J, with 20 bases between. The germline V gene has CDR1 SGDLS and CDR2 YYNGEE.

The V call is TRBV6-5, the J call TRBJ1-2; TRBD1 agrees at 7 bases. The CDR3 loop spans 15 amino acids. Per the germline V gene, CDR1 is MNHEY and CDR2 is SVGAGI. With 10 bases clipped from V and 4 bases from J, the junction kept 15 bases outside the gene matches. The CDR3, as DNA: TGTGCCACCCAAGGGGACAGAGGAATTCTCTATGGCTACACCTTC. Residues: CATQGDRGILYGYTF.

The gene calls are TRBV28 and TRBJ1-3; D possibly corresponds to TRBD1 (5 bases). V lost 7 bases, J lost 0 bases, and 13 bases lay in between. CDR3 length: 15 amino acids. The germline V gene encodes CDR1 MDHEN and CDR2 SYDVKM. CDR3 sequence: CASNQGVNSGNTIYF. The CDR3 DNA reads TGTGCCAGCAACCAGGGCGTCAACTCTGGAAACACCATATATTTT.

This sequence joins TRBV19 and TRBJ2-4, with 9 bases that match TRBD1. The CDR3 has 13 amino acids. Germline CDR1 is LNHDA and CDR2 is SQIVND (reference sequence). The V and J ends lost 4 bases and 5 bases, in that order; junction bases with no gene match: 0. The CDR3 region has the DNA TGTGCCAGTAGTAGGACAGGGGAAAACATTCAGTACTTC. It yields the protein CASSRTGENIQYF.

CDR3 sequence (DNA): TGTGCCAGCAGCGCGGGGGACTACACCGGGGAGCTGTTTTTT. This sequence encodes CASSAGDYTGELFF. The genes are TRBV7-3 and TRBJ2-2, with 7 bases aligning to TRBD2. This CDR3 has 14 amino acids. The V segment lost 5 bases and the J segment 3 bases; nucleotides outside the gene matches: 3. In germline, CDR1 is SGHTA, CDR2 FQGTGA. Looking up the rest from reference TRBV7-3 and TRBJ2-2 gives the full variable domain: GAGVSQTPSNKVTEKGKYVELRCDPISGHTALYWYRQSLGQGPEFLIYFQGTGAADDSGLPNDRFFAVRPEGSVSTLKIQRTERGDSAVYLCASSAGDYTGELFFGEGSRLTVL.

The chain is built from TRBV5-4 and TRBJ2-1, with 12 nucleotides matching TRBD2. After removal of 4 bases from V and 7 bases from J, the junction contained 9 bases not matched to a gene. From germline, CDR1 is SGHNT and CDR2 YYREEE (reference sequence). This CDR3 has 16 residues. The CDR3 coding sequence is TGTGCCAGCAGCGGACCTAGCGGGAGGGCCATGAATGAGCAGTTCTTC. Protein sequence: CASSGPSGRAMNEQFF.

This clone showed up just once. This sequence joins TRBV28 and TRBJ1-2; weak D call: TRBD1 (6 bases). V lost 3 bases, J lost 4 bases, and 18 bases lay in between. The CDR3 sequence is 16 residues long. CDR1 is MDHEN, CDR2 SYDVKM, per germline. The CDR3 DNA is TGTGCCAGCAGTTTCCTGCAGGGGTCGGGTCTCTATGGCTACACCTTC. Its protein is CASSFLQGSGLYGYTF.

The CDR3 is CASGGQGRNNEQFF. The CDR3 nucleotides read TGTGCCAGCGGGGGACAGGGGCGGAACAATGAGCAGTTCTTC. This chain connects TRBV2 to TRBJ2-1, with 10 bases fitting TRBD1. The trim removed 8 bases at V and 5 bases at J, leaving 6 bases unmatched. Germline lookup yields CDR1 SNHLY and CDR2 FYNNEI. The length of the CDR3 is 14 residues.

The rearrangement uses TRBV5-1 and TRBJ1-2, with TRBD1 matching over 9 bases. V lost 1 base, J lost 2 bases, and 3 bases stayed unmatched. The CDR3 is 15 residues long. The germline V gene encodes CDR1 SGHRS and CDR2 YFSETQ. The CDR3 is CASSLWDRANYGYTF. The CDR3 DNA sequence: TGCGCCAGCAGCTTGTGGGACAGGGCAAACTATGGCTACACCTTC.

The chain uses TRBV30 and TRBJ2-5, with 12 bases matching TRBD2. Trimming removed 3 bases from V and 2 bases from J; junction bases left unmatched: 10. This CDR3 spans 17 amino acids. The germline CDR1 and CDR2 sequences are GTSNPN and SVGIG (reference sequence). The CDR3 sequence is CAWSVFPLAGGQETQYF. In nucleotides, the CDR3 is TGTGCCTGGAGCGTTTTTCCTCTAGCGGGGGGGCAAGAGACCCAGTACTTC. Full variable domain (missing parts from reference TRBV30 and TRBJ2-5): SQTIHQWPATLVQPVGSPLSLECTVEGTSNPNLYWYRQAAGRGLQLLFYSVGIGQISSEVPQNLSASRPQDRQFILSSKKLLLSDSGFYLCAWSVFPLAGGQETQYFGPGTRLLVL.

For the CDR3, the DNA is TGTGCCAGCAGCTTAGGGGACACTAGGACCGGGGAGCTGTTTTTT. This encodes CASSLGDTRTGELFF. This chain uses TRBV7-9 with TRBJ2-2, with a possible D match to TRBD1 (6 bases). The CDR3 spans 15 residues. Germline CDR1 reads SEHNR; CDR2 reads FQNEAQ (reference sequence). With 1 base removed from V and 5 bases from J, the gap between germline ends came to 11 bases.

V gene TRBV5-5 combines with J gene TRBJ2-5; a weak D match, TRBD1 (6 bases). The CDR3 loop spans 15 amino acids. V gave up 4 bases and J gave up 5 bases, with 18 bases separating them. Germline V CDR1 and CDR2: SGHKS, YYEKEE (reference sequence). CDR3 DNA sequence: TGTGCCAGCAGCGAGCCTGGCAGGGGAAGGGAGACCCAGTACTTC. It translates to CASSEPGRGRETQYF.

This chain links TRBV5-1 with TRBJ1-1; D remains ambiguous. Germline lookup yields CDR1 SGHRS and CDR2 YFSETQ. CDR3 length: 14 amino acids. V gave up 4 bases and J gave up 0 bases, with 10 bases separating them. CDR3: CASSPRDMNTEAFF. For the CDR3, the DNA is TGCGCCAGCAGCCCCCGGGATATGAACACTGAAGCTTTCTTT.

This chain links TRBV3-1 (or the pseudogene TRBV3-2) with TRBJ1-4, with 8 positions matching TRBD1. Germline CDR1 LGHDT, CDR2 YNNKEL (reference sequence). This CDR3 comprises 16 residues. Trimming removed 3 bases from V and 8 bases from J; junction bases left unmatched: 11. The CDR3 sequence is CASSHRWTGSGEKLFF. The CDR3 DNA sequence: TGTGCCAGCAGCCACCGCTGGACAGGGTCCGGCGAAAAACTGTTTTTT.